These 20 T cell receptor beta chains came from one sample sequenced in a study of T cells in Graves' hyperthyroidism and ophthalmopathy. Researchers took RNA transcripts and amplified the TCR beta CDR3 regions from them. With the HTBI primer set, the TCR CDR3 went through a first round of RT-PCR. TCRdb called the multiplex PCR reads again in MiXCR, with one record for every CDR3 protein. The table lists approximately 620,000 distinct CDR3 sequences, more than 15% of them singletons. Material for sequencing was blood. The receptors derive from a middle-aged woman with Graves' ophthalmopathy.

At least ten counts were recorded for this clonotype. The J gene is TRBJ2-5, the V gene TRBV3-1, with D tentatively TRBD2 (7 bases). CDR1 and CDR2 from the germline V gene are LGHDT and YNNKEL (reference sequence). Trimming took off 4 bases at V and 5 bases at J, with 14 bases between the two ends. The CDR3 consists of 14 residues. CDR3 region: CASSPNRGAETQYF. The CDR3 nucleotides are TGTGCCAGCAGCCCTAACCGGGGGGCCGAGACCCAGTACTTC.

This clonotype was found a few times. The chain uses TRBV6-4 and TRBJ2-3; 8 bases fit TRBD1. Germline-derived CDR1 and CDR2 are MRHNA and SNTAGT. After removal of 8 bases from V and 6 bases from J, the junction contained 10 bases not matched to a gene. This CDR3 is 14 amino acids long. The CDR3 sequence: CASAQGADRDTQYF. The CDR3 nucleotides are TGTGCCAGCGCCCAGGGGGCGGACCGGGATACGCAGTATTTT.

This clonotype appeared many times. The chain has TRBV2 and TRBJ2-5; 7 bases line up with TRBD1. The V segment lost 8 bases and the J segment 5 bases; nucleotides outside the gene matches: 5. The CDR3 runs to 12 residues. Germline V CDR1 and CDR2: SNHLY, FYNNEI. Here the CDR3 reads CASQGVRETQYF. CDR3 DNA: TGTGCCAGCCAGGGGGTTCGTGAGACCCAGTACTTC.

This clonotype was seen repeatedly, ten times or more. The chain joins TRBV5-1 to TRBJ1-6, with 10 nucleotides matching TRBD1. The germline V gene has CDR1 SGHRS and CDR2 YFSETQ. This CDR3 is 14 amino acids long. J gave up 14 bases and V 4 bases, and 9 bases lay outside the gene matches. The CDR3 sequence is CASSTGTGVVTLHF. The CDR3 bases are TGCGCCAGCAGCACCGGGACAGGGGTCGTCACCCTCCACTTT.

This clonotype showed up many times. The V gene is TRBV30, the J gene TRBJ1-1; 7 bases fit TRBD1. Germline V gives CDR1 GTSNPN, CDR2 SVGIG (reference sequence). The CDR3 is 14 residues long. V lost 7 bases to trimming and J lost 5 bases; unmatched junction nucleotides: 13. The CDR3 DNA follows: TGTGCCTCCTTTCCGGGACAGTGGAGGACTGAAGCTTTCTTT. It encodes CASFPGQWRTEAFF. Drawing the rest from reference TRBV30 and TRBJ1-1, the complete variable domain is SQTIHQWPATLVQPVGSPLSLECTVEGTSNPNLYWYRQAAGRGLQLLFYSVGIGQISSEVPQNLSASRPQDRQFILSSKKLLLSDSGFYLCASFPGQWRTEAFFGQGTRLTVV.

The V gene is TRBV10-2, the J gene TRBJ2-2; tentatively, D is TRBD2 (6 bases). V lost 2 bases, J lost 7 bases, and 14 bases lay in between. The CDR3 runs 15 residues. Germline V gene data show CDR1 as WSHSY and CDR2 as SAAADI. The CDR3 nucleotides are TGCGCCAGCAGTGAGGTCGAGCGGCGGGGCGGGGAGCTGTTTTTT. Its translation: CASSEVERRGGELFF.

The J gene is TRBJ2-5, the V gene TRBV2, with a possible D match to TRBD1 (5 bases). V was trimmed by 7 bases and J by 5 bases, leaving 17 bases between them. The germline CDR1 and CDR2 sequences are SNHLY and FYNNEI. This CDR3 contains 14 residues. The CDR3 DNA reads as TGTGCCAGCAAGGCGGCCCTCAGGGTGGAGACCCAGTACTTC. It encodes CASKAALRVETQYF.

At least ten counts were recorded for this clonotype. The rearrangement links TRBV12-5 to TRBJ2-3, with 9 nucleotides matching TRBD2. J was trimmed by 4 bases and V by 1 base; bases with no gene match: 9. The CDR3 has 17 residues. CDR1 and CDR2 (germline): LGHNT, FRNRAP. The CDR3 protein is CASGLGLADTTADTQYF. CDR3 DNA: TGTGCTAGTGGTTTGGGACTAGCGGACACAACGGCAGATACGCAGTATTTT.

The CDR3 DNA sequence: TGTGCCAGCAGCTTTGGACAGTATAATGAAAAACTGTTTTTT. This sequence encodes CASSFGQYNEKLFF. The J gene is TRBJ1-4, the V gene TRBV7-2; a weak D match, TRBD1 (6 bases). Per germline, CDR1 SGHTA and CDR2 FQGNSA. This CDR3 has 14 residues. The V gene lost 3 bases and the J gene lost 4 bases, with 9 bases spanning the gap.

This clonotype was seen a single time. The chain joins TRBV7-2 to TRBJ1-1, with no clear D. Germline assignment: CDR1 SGHTA and CDR2 FQGNSA. The V end was cut by 5 bases, the J end by 3 bases, with 10 bases between. The CDR3 has 13 residues. CDR3 sequence: CASSDSGYTEAFF. The CDR3 DNA reads as TGTGCCAGCAGCGATTCCGGGTACACTGAAGCTTTCTTT.

The chain recombines TRBV12-3 or TRBV12-4 with TRBJ2-3, with 12 bases fitting TRBD2. This CDR3 contains 16 residues. V gave up 5 bases and J gave up 4 bases; unmatched junction bases: 7. The CDR3 nucleotides read TGTGCCAGCAGTCCCTCGACTAGCGGGAGTGCAGATACGCAGTATTTT. This codes for CASSPSTSGSADTQYF.

This clonotype was found a few times. V is TRBV20-1 and J is TRBJ2-1, with a possible D match to TRBD2 (5 bases). V was clipped by 4 bases and J by 4 bases, with 8 bases between them. The CDR3 sequence is 12 residues long. Germline V gene lookup returns CDR1 DFQATT and CDR2 SNEGSKA (reference sequence). The DNA for the CDR3 is TGCAGTGCTACGACGGGGTACAATGAGCAGTTCTTC. Translated, it gives CSATTGYNEQFF.

There are a few counts of this clonotype. The rearrangement links TRBV20-1 to TRBJ2-3; D remains ambiguous. Per germline, CDR1 DFQATT and CDR2 SNEGSKA (reference sequence). The germline V and J ends were trimmed by 0 bases and 6 bases, with 10 bases remaining between them. There are 13 residues in the CDR3. The CDR3 spells CSARDRPWDTQYF. The CDR3 coding sequence is TGCAGTGCTAGAGATCGTCCGTGGGATACGCAGTATTTT.

The chain carries TRBV2 and TRBJ1-1, with 10 bases identical to TRBD1. Trimming cost V 7 bases and J 11 bases; bases outside gene matches: 10. Looked up from germline, CDR1 is SNHLY and CDR2 is FYNNEI. This CDR3 has 13 residues. CDR3 nucleotide sequence: TGTGCCAGCACTCGGACAGGGGGTATGGAGGCTTTCTTT. Its protein is CASTRTGGMEAFF.

This clonotype turned up a few times. The V and J genes are TRBV6-5 and TRBJ1-2; 7 nucleotides align to TRBD1. The CDR3 is made up of 18 amino acids. The germline CDR1 and CDR2 sequences are MNHEY and SVGAGI. V lost 0 bases to trimming and J lost 5 bases; unmatched junction nucleotides: 15. DNA of the CDR3: TGTGCCAGCAGTTACTCACCGCCCGGGACAGTGGGTTATTATGGCTACACCTTC. Translation gives CASSYSPPGTVGYYGYTF.

This clonotype was found many times. The chain links TRBV28 to TRBJ1-6, with D possibly TRBD1 on 6 matching bases. V shed 6 bases and J shed 6 bases, with 15 bases lying between them. This CDR3 is 15 amino acids long. Germline CDR1 and CDR2: MDHEN and SYDVKM. CDR3 in amino acids: CASSPADRSNSPLHF. In nucleotides, the CDR3 is TGTGCCAGCAGCCCCGCGGACAGAAGTAATTCACCCCTCCACTTT.

Comment on this clonotype: Just one base apart from a much larger clone, this may be a read error. CDR3 DNA: TGTGTCAGCAGCCTTCAGGGTGGGATGAACACTGAAGCTTTCTTT. It encodes CVSSLQGGMNTEAFF. The chain uses TRBV7-9 and TRBJ1-1; D possibly corresponds to TRBD1 (5 bases). Germline CDR1 and CDR2: SEHNR and FQNEAQ (reference sequence). This CDR3 spans 15 amino acids.

V and J are TRBV7-9 and TRBJ1-2, with 8 bases aligning to TRBD1. Looked up from germline, CDR1 is SEHNR and CDR2 is FQNEAQ (reference sequence). This CDR3 has 17 residues. Unmatched junction bases numbered 13, after V lost 5 bases and J lost 2 bases. The CDR3 reads CASSQGPTDRVNYGYTF. The DNA of the CDR3 is TGTGCCAGCAGCCAGGGACCTACGGACAGGGTAAACTATGGCTACACCTTC.

Only one count was recorded for this clonotype. Just one base apart from a much larger clone, this may be a read error. The V and J genes are TRBV6-1 and TRBJ1-1; no definite D call. Germline CDR1 reads MNHNS; CDR2 reads SASEGT. The CDR3 has 14 amino acids. The CDR3 DNA follows: TGTGCCGGCAGTGAATCTCAAAGGAGGACTGAAGCTTTCTTT. Its translation: CAGSESQRRTEAFF.

This clonotype has ten or more counts. The chain is built from TRBV7-9 and TRBJ2-4; D is unclear. Trimming shortened V by 5 bases and J by 15 bases, and 23 bases separated the two germline ends. This CDR3 has 14 residues. Germline loops: CDR1 SEHNR, CDR2 FQNEAQ (reference sequence). The CDR3, as DNA: TGTGCCAGCAGCCCACCCGACCTGACCAGAAAATGGTACTTC. This encodes CASSPPDLTRKWYF. The variable domain in full, with the rest retrieved from reference TRBV7-9 and TRBJ2-4, is DTGVSQNPRHKITKRGQNVTFRCDPISEHNRLYWYRQTLGQGPEFLTYFQNEAQLEKSRLLSDRFSAERPKGSFSTLEIQRTEQGDSAMYLCASSPPDLTRKWYFGAGTRLSVL.